A single T cell receptor beta chain is shown here with its context. There is no known antigen for this receptor. No much larger clone exists at a distance of one base, and base qualities are not known. The sample is drawn from a study of T-cell reconstitution after alpha-beta-depleted transplantation in children (dated by TCRdb to the mid-2010s). Study-level background: T-cell immune reconstitution after TCRalphabeta/CD19-depleted allogeneic hematopoietic cell transplantation in children was quantitatively tracked in the study by means of TCR repertoire profiling.

V lost 4 bases and J lost 2 bases; the stretch between them is 12 bases long. CDR1 and CDR2, per the germline V gene, are SQVTM and ANQGSEA. From the cysteine up to the phenylalanine, the CDR3 has a length of 13 residues. This entry keeps only the CDR3 DNA: 39 bases, framed from base 1. The library was produced with PCR. The sequencer was an Illumina HiSeq 2500. To normalize quantification of the TCRbeta repertoire, the TCR libraries were built with molecular barcoding that relied on unique molecular identifiers. In-frame beta chains were kept once TCRdb had trimmed the public reads at Q25 with fastp and called clones with MiXCR. Duplicate CDR3 protein sequences are folded into a single record with the most common DNA and genes. For this sample there are over 550,000 distinct CDR3 sequences; roughly 10% appear just once. About 4.2% of the sample lies in the top ten.

Sample: PBMCs from the stem cell graft donor, taken from the stem cell graft. Here the chain combines TRBV29-1 and TRBJ2-7, with the D gene too uncertain to name. The sequence derives from a human donor who donated a stem cell graft to a child with acute myeloid leukemia. The CDR3 in this case is CSVASLGTYEQYF. The sequence in DNA is TGCAGCGTTGCTTCCCTGGGGACCTACGAGCAGTACTTC.